What follows is one T cell receptor (beta chain) and its context. The antigen is undetermined. V shed 4 bases and J 7 bases; nucleotides not matched to a gene: 4. The V gene's germline CDR1 is SNHLY and CDR2 FYNNEI. CDR3 size: 15 residues. The data stem from a study of T cells in Graves' hyperthyroidism and ophthalmopathy. Broader study findings: Within blood appeared most thyroid clonotypes that had expanded above 0.001. In simple terms, a model built on 13 V-J features told ophthalmopathy apart from stable hyperthyroidism.

Over 18 months, lack of ophthalmopathy progression marked Graves' hyperthyroidism as stable. Uncontrolled infection, other autoimmune disease, pregnancy or lactation excluded patients. What was amplified from RNA transcripts were TCR beta CDR3 regions. Carried out on the TCR CDR3, a first-round RT-PCR used the HTBI primer set. Each CDR3 protein is one row after TCRdb ran MiXCR on the multiplex PCR reads. The sample records around 700,000 distinct CDR3 sequences, 30% to 40% being singletons. The clonotype comes from a woman aged 40 to 49 with Graves' hyperthyroidism. J is TRBJ1-6 and V is TRBV2, with TRBD1 identical over 10 bases. The sample taken for sequencing was blood. The CDR3 DNA reads TGTGCCAGCAGTGGGGACAGGGGCACCAATTCACCCCTCCACTTT. Translation gives CASSGDRGTNSPLHF.